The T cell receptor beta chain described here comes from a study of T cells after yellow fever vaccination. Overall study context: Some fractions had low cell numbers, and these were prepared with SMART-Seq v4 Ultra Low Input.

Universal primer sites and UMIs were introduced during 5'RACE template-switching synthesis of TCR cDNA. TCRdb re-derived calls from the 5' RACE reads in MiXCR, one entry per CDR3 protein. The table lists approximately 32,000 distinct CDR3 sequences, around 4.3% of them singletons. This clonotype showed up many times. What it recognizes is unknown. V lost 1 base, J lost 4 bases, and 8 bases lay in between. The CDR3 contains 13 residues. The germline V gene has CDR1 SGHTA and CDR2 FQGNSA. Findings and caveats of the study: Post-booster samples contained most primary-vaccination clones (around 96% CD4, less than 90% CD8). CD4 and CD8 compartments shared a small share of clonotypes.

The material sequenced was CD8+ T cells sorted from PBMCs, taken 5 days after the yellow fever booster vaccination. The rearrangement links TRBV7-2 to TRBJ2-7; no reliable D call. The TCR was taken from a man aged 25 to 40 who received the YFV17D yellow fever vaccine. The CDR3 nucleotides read TGTGCCAGCAGCTTAGGAGGCTTATACGAGCAGTACTTC. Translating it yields CASSLGGLYEQYF.